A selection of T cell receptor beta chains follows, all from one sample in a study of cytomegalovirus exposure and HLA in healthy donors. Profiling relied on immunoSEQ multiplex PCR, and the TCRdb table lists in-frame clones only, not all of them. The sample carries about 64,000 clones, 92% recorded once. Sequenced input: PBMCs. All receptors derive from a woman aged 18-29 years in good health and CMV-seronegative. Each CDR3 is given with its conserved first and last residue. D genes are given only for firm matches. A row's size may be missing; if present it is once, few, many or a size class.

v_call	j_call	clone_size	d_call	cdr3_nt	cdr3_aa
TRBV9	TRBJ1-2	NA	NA	TGTGCCAGCAGCACCCCCCCCGGTGGTGGCTACACCTTC	CASSTPPGGGYTF
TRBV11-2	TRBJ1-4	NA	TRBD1	TGTGCCAGCAGCTCAATTAGGACAGCGGACAGGGGGCGAGTTGAAAAACTGTTTTTT	CASSSIRTADRGRVEKLFF
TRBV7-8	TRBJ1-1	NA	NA	TGTGCCAGCAGCTTACCAGGGAACACTGAAGCTTTCTTT	CASSLPGNTEAFF
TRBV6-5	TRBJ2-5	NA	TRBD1	TGTGCCAGCAGTCCTGACAGGGGGGCAGAGACCCAGTACTTC	CASSPDRGAETQYF
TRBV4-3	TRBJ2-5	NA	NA	TGCGCCAGCAGCCAAGAATTCGGGGTTGAGACCCAGTACTTC	CASSQEFGVETQYF
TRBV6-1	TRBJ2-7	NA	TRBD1	TGTGCCAGCAGTGATCTGCCAATCCCGGGACAGGGCTACGAGCAGTACTTC	CASSDLPIPGQGYEQYF
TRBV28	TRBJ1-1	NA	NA	TGTGCCAGCAGTTTATCCCAGGGAGGGGGCACTGAAGCTTTCTTT	CASSLSQGGGTEAFF
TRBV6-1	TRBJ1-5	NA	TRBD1	TGTGCCAGCAGTGTTACAGGGGGCAATCAGCCCCAGCATTTT	CASSVTGGNQPQHF
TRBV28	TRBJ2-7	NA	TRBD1	TGTGCCAGCAGCACCAGGGGGCTAGTTTACGAGCAGTACTTC	CASSTRGLVYEQYF
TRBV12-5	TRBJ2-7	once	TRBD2	TGTGCTAGTGGTTTGGTGGTCCCCCCCCGGGGAGGGTACTACGAGCAGTACTTC	CASGLVVPPRGGYYEQYF
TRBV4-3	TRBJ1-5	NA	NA	TGCGCCAGCAGCCAAGTTGGGGGGGAGCCCCAGCATTTT	CASSQVGGEPQHF
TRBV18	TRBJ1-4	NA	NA	TGTGCCAGCTCACCTAGAGATGGGGAGGCTAATGAAAAACTGTTTTTT	CASSPRDGEANEKLFF
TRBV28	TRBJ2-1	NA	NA	TGTGCCAGCAGTCCGACAGGCGCCTACAATGAGCAGTTCTTC	CASSPTGAYNEQFF
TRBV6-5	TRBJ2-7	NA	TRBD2	TGTGCCAGCACCACCTCGCGGGGGTTTGAGCACGAGCAGTACTTC	CASTTSRGFEHEQYF
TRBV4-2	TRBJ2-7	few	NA	TGTGCCAGCAGCCAAGATCAAGACAGCTCCTACGAGCAGTACTTC	CASSQDQDSSYEQYF
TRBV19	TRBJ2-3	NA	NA	TGTGCCAGGAGAGCGTGGGATACGCAGTATTTT	CARRAWDTQYF
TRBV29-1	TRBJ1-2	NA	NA	TGCAGCGTTTTCGTAGTTAACTATGGCTACACCTTC	CSVFVVNYGYTF
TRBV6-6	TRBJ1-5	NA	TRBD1	TGTGCCAGCAGTTATACGGGACAGGGGATCGGTCAGCCCCAGCATTTT	CASSYTGQGIGQPQHF
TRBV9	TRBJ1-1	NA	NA	TGTGCCAGCAGCGTAGTGACCGGTCGGGGCACTGAAGCTTTCTTT	CASSVVTGRGTEAFF
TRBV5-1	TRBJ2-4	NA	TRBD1	TGCGCCAGCATGGGGGACAGCAAAAACATTCAGTACTTC	CASMGDSKNIQYF